The entry that follows covers one T cell receptor beta chain sequence. Its antigen is not identified. The data were obtained in a study of shared clonotypes between healthy human individuals. Study context: For every donor, three CD4 naive, three CD4 memory, two CD8 naive and one CD8 memory plates were used. Study results and limitations: Non-shared clonotypes were found to have lower generation probabilities than the clonotypes that were shared by all four of the sorted-subset donors.

Sequencing was performed with immunoSEQ multiplex PCR; in TCRdb, only in-frame clones are kept and a portion is missing. The data hold roughly 1.5 million clones, with nearly 99% observed a single time. The length of the CDR3 is 10 residues. V lost 5 bases, J lost 13 bases, and 1 base stayed unmatched. CDR1 and CDR2 from the germline V gene are LNHNV and YYDKDF (reference sequence). The source is a young man in good health. This chain links TRBV15 with TRBJ2-2, with 7 bases fitting TRBD1. Sequenced input: naive CD4+ T cells sorted from blood. As for subset: CD45RA+ positively selected. CDR3 bases: TGTGCCACCAGCTGGACAGGGCTGTTTTTT. Translating it yields CATSWTGLFF.